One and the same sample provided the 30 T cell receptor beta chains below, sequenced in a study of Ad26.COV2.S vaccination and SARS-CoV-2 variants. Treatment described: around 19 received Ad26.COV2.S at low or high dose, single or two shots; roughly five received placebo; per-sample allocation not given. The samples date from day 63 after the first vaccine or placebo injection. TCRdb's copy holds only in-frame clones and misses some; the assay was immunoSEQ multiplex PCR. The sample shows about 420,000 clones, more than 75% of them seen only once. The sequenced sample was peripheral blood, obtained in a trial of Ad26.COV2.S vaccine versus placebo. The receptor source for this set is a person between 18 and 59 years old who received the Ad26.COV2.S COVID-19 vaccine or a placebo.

CDR3 protein: CASSFREVGAADTQYF. The CDR3 nucleotides are TGTGCCAGCAGCTTTAGAGAGGTGGGGGCTGCAGATACGCAGTATTTT. This chain joins TRBV7-9 and TRBJ2-3, with D possibly TRBD1 on 6 matching bases. CDR3 size: 16 residues. V was pared by 3 bases and J by 4 bases, with 17 bases between. Germline loops: CDR1 SEHNR, CDR2 FQNEAQ (reference sequence).

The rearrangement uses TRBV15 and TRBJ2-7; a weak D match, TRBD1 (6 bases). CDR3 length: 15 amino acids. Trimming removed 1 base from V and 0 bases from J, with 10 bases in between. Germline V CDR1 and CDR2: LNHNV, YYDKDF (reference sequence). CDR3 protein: CATSRGGQHSYEQYF. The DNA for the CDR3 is TGTGCCACCAGCAGAGGAGGACAGCACTCCTACGAGCAGTACTTC.

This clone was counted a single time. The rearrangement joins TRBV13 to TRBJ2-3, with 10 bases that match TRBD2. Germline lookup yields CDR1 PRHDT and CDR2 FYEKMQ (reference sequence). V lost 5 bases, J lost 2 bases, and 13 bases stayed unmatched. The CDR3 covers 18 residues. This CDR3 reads CASSKAPPSGGPTDTQYF. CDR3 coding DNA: TGTGCCAGCAGCAAAGCCCCCCCTAGCGGGGGACCCACAGATACGCAGTATTTT.

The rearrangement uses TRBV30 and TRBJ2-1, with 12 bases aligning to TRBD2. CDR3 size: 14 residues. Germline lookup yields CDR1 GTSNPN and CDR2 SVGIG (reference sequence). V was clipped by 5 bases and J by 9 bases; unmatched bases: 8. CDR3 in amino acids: CAWRLAGGPGEQFF. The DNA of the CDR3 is TGTGCCTGGCGCCTAGCGGGGGGGCCGGGTGAGCAGTTCTTC.

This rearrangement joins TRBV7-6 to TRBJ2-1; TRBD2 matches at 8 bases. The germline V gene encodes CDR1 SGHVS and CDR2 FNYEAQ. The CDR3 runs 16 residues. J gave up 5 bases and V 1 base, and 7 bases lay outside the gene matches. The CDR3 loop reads CASSLVASGGDNEQFF. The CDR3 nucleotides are TGTGCCAGCAGCTTAGTCGCCAGCGGGGGCGACAATGAGCAGTTCTTC.

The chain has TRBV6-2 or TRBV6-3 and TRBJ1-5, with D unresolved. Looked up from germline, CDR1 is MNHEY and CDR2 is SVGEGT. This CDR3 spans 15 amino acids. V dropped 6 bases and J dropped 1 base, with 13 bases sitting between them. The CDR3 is CASSQSAGSNQPQHF. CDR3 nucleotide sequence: TGTGCCAGCAGCCAGTCGGCGGGAAGCAATCAGCCCCAGCATTTT.

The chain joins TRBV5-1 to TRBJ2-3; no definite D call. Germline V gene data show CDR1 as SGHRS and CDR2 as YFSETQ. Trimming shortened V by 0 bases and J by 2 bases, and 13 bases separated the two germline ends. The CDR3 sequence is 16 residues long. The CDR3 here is CASSLDQVPTTDTQYF. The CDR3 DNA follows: TGCGCCAGCAGCTTGGATCAGGTCCCCACCACAGATACGCAGTATTTT.

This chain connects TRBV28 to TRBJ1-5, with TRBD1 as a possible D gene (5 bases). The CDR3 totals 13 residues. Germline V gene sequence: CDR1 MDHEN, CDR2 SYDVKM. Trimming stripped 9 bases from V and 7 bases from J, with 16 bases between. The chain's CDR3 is CASRAGTWQPQHF. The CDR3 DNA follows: TGTGCCAGTCGAGCAGGGACCTGGCAGCCCCAGCATTTT.

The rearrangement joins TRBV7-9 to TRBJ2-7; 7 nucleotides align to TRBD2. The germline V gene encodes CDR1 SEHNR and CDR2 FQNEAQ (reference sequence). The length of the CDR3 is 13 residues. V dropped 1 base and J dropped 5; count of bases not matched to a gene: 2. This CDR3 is CASSLVREDEQYF. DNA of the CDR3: TGTGCCAGCAGCTTAGTTCGGGAGGACGAGCAGTACTTC.

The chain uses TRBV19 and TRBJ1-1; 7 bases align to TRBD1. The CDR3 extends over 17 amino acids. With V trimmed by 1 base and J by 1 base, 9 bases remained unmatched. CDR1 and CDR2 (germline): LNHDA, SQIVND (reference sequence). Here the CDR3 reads CASSIGYFGTANTEAFF. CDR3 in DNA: TGTGCCAGTAGTATAGGGTACTTCGGGACAGCGAACACTGAAGCTTTCTTT.

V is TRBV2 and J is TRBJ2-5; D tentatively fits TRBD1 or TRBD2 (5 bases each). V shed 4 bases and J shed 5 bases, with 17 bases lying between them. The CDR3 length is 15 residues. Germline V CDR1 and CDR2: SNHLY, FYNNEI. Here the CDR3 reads CASSGRGPIQETQYF. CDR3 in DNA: TGTGCCAGCAGTGGTAGGGGACCGATTCAGGAGACCCAGTACTTC.

The CDR3 region is CASSFDSIPSIPLHF. The CDR3 DNA sequence: TGTGCCAGCAGTTTTGACAGCATACCAAGTATTCCCCTCCACTTT. This rearrangement joins TRBV7-8 to TRBJ1-6, with D perhaps TRBD1 (5 bases). The CDR3 is made up of 15 amino acids. V lost 6 bases and J lost 13, with 22 bases in between. CDR1 is SGHVS, CDR2 FQNEAQ, per germline.

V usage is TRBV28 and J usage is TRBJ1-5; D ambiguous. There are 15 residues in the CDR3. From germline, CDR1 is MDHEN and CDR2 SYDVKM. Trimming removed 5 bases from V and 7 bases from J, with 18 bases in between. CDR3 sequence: CASSALQQGNQPQHF. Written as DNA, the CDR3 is TGTGCCAGCAGTGCCTTACAGCAAGGAAACCAGCCCCAGCATTTT.

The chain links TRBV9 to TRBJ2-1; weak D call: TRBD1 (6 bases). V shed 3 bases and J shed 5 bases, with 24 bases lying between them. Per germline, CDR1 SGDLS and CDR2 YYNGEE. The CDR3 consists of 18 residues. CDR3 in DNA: TGTGCCAGCAGCGCCACTTCCGGGACATCGCGGCCGGACAATGAGCAGTTCTTC. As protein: CASSATSGTSRPDNEQFF. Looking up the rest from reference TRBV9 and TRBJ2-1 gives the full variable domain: DSGVTQTPKHLITATGQRVTLRCSPRSGDLSVYWYQQSLDQGLQFLIQYYNGEERAKGNILERFSAQQFPDLHSELNLSSLELGDSALYFCASSATSGTSRPDNEQFFGPGTRLTVL.

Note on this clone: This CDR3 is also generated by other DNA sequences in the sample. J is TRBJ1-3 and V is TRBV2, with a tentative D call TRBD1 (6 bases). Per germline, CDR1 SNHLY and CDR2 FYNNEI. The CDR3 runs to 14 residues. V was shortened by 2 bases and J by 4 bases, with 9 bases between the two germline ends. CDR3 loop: CASSETGGGNTIYF. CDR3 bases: TGTGCCAGCAGTGAAACCGGGGGCGGAAACACCATATATTTT.

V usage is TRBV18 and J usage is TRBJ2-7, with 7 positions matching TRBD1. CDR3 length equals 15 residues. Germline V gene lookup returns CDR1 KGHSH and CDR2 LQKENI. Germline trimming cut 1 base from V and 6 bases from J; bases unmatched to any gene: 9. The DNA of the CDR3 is TGTGCCAGCTCACCACGGGGTGTAGGGGGCGGCGAGCAGTACTTC. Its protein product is CASSPRGVGGGEQYF.

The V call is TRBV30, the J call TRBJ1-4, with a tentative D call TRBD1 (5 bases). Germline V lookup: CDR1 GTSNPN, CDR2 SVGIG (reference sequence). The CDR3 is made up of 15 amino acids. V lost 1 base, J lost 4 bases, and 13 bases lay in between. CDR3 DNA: TGTGCCTGGAGTGAAAGTGGCCAGGGTAATGAAAAACTGTTTTTT. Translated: CAWSESGQGNEKLFF.

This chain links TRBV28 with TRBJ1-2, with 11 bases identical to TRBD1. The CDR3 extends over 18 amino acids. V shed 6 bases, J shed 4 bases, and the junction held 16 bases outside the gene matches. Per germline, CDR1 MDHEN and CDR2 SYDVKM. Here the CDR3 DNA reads TGTGCCAGCAGCCTAAGGGTGGACAGGGGGCGTCGGGGCTATGGCTACACCTTC. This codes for CASSLRVDRGRRGYGYTF.

The CDR3 DNA follows: TGTGCCAGCAGCCGGACTAGCCAAGAGACCCAGTACTTC. Translating it yields CASSRTSQETQYF. The genes are TRBV7-9 and TRBJ2-5; TRBD2 matches 7 bases. After removal of 5 bases from V and 1 base from J, the junction contained 1 base not matched to a gene. The CDR3 extends over 13 amino acids. Germline-derived CDR1 and CDR2 are SEHNR and FQNEAQ (reference sequence).

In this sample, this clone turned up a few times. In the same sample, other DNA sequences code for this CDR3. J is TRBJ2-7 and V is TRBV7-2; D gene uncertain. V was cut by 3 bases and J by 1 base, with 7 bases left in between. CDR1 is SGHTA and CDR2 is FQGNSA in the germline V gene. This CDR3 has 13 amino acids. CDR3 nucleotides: TGTGCCAGCAGCTTGGCAGGTTCCTACGAGCAGTACTTC. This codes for CASSLAGSYEQYF.

The CDR3 DNA sequence: TGTGCCAGCGGAAAAGGGCGTACTGAGCAGTTCTTC. This gives the protein CASGKGRTEQFF. The chain combines TRBV7-9 with TRBJ2-1; D gene unclear. The CDR3 consists of 12 residues. Per germline, CDR1 SEHNR and CDR2 FQNEAQ (reference sequence). The V end lost 8 bases, the J end lost 9 bases, and 14 bases lay between the germline ends.

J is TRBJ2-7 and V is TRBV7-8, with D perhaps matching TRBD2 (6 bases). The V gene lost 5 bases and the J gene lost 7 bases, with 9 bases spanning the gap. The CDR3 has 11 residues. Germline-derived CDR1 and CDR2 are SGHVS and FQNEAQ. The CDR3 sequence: CASSGGLEQYF. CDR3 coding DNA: TGTGCCAGCAGCGGAGGGTTGGAGCAGTACTTC.

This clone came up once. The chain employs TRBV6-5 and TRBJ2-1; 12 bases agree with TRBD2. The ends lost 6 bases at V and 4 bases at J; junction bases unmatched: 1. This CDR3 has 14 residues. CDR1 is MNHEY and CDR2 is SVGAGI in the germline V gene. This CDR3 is CASRGLAGYNEQFF. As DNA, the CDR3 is TGTGCCAGCAGAGGACTAGCGGGGTACAATGAGCAGTTCTTC.

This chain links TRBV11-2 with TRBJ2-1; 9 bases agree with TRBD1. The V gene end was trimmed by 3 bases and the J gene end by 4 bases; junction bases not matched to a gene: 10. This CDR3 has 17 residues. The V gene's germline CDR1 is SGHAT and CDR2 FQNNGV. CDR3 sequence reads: CASSLKGTGRLYNEQFF. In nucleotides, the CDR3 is TGTGCCAGCAGCTTGAAAGGGACAGGGAGGTTGTACAATGAGCAGTTCTTC. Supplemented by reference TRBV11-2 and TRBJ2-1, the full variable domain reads EAGVAQSPRYKIIEKRQSVAFWCNPISGHATLYWYQQILGQGPKLLIQFQNNGVVDDSQLPKDRFSAERLKGVDSTLKIQPAKLEDSAVYLCASSLKGTGRLYNEQFFGPGTRLTVL.

The chain's CDR3 is CASSSNEKLFF. CDR3 coding DNA: TGTGCCAGCAGTAGTAATGAAAAACTGTTTTTT. The chain uses TRBV6-5 and TRBJ1-4; D unclear. From germline, CDR1 is MNHEY and CDR2 SVGAGI. V was clipped by 5 bases and J by 4 bases, with 2 bases between them. The CDR3 has 11 residues.

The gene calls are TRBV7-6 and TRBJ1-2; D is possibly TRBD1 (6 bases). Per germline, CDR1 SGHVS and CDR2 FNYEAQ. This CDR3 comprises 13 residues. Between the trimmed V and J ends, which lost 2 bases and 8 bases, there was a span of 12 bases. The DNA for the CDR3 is TGTGCCAGCAGCTTATTGGGGGCGAAAGGCTACACCTTC. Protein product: CASSLLGAKGYTF. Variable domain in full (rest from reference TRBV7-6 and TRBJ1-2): GAGVSQSPRYKVTKRGQDVALRCDPISGHVSLYWYRQALGQGPEFLTYFNYEAQQDKSGLPNDRFSAERPEGSISTLTIQRTEQRDSAMYRCASSLLGAKGYTFGSGTRLTVV.

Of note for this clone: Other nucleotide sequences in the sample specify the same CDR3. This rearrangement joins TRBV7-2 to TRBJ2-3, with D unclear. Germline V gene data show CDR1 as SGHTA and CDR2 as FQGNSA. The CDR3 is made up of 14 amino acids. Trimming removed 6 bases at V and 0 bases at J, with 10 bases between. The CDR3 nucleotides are TGTGCCAGCAGTCCTCTCCCTAGCACAGATACGCAGTATTTT. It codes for CASSPLPSTDTQYF.

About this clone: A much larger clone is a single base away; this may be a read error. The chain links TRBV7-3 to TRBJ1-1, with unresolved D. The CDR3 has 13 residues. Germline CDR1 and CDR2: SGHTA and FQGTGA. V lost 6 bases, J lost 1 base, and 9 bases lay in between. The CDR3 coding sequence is TGTGCCAGCAGACGGGGAAGGAACACTGAAGCTTTCTTT. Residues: CASRRGRNTEAFF.

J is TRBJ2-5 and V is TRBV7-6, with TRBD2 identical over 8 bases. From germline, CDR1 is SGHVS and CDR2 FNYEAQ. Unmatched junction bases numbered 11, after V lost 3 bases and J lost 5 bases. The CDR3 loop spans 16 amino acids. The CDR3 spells CASSLASGPGGETQYF. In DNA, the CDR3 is TGTGCCAGCAGCTTGGCTAGCGGGCCCGGCGGGGAGACCCAGTACTTC.

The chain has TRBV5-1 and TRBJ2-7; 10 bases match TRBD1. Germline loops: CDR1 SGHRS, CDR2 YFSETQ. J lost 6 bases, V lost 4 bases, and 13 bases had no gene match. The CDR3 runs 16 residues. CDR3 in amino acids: CASSPDGTGALGEQYF. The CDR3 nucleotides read TGCGCCAGCAGCCCCGACGGGACAGGGGCCCTCGGCGAGCAGTACTTC.